What follows are 19 T cell receptor beta chains derived from one specimen sequenced in a study of response to subunit inactivated influenza vaccine. A single record per CDR3 protein comes from TCRdb applying MiXCR to the RT-PCR reads. The table includes roughly 540,000 distinct CDR3 sequences, approximately 20% detected once. These data are also associated with another study on T cells expressing NK-cell markers. As that report states: TCR beta libraries carry UMIs added by 5'RACE template switching.

The specimen comprised CD4+ T cells sorted from PBMCs, sampled about 11 days after vaccination. The source of these receptors is a man in his forties or fifties who received an inactivated influenza vaccine.

This clonotype has only a few counts. This chain joins TRBV12-3 or TRBV12-4 and TRBJ2-4, with unresolved D. Trimming removed 5 bases from V and 2 bases from J, with 13 bases in between. This CDR3 comprises 15 residues. This chain's CDR3 is CASSRRTGPKNIQYF. Here the CDR3 DNA reads TGTGCCAGCAGTCGACGGACGGGCCCCAAAAACATTCAGTACTTC.

This clonotype turned up a few times. The chain links TRBV5-1 to TRBJ1-6; D uncertain. Germline assignment: CDR1 SGHRS and CDR2 YFSETQ. Trimming pared 0 bases from V and 8 bases from J, leaving 12 bases between. The CDR3 runs to 15 residues. The CDR3 reads CASSLAGSRDSPLHF. CDR3 in DNA: TGCGCCAGCAGCTTGGCCGGGAGCCGGGATTCACCCCTCCACTTT.

The CDR3 here is CASSLFPPAGYEQYF. In nucleotides, the CDR3 is TGTGCCAGCAGTTTGTTCCCCCCCGCGGGATACGAGCAGTACTTC. The chain carries TRBV27 and TRBJ2-7; D might be TRBD2 (6 bases). The CDR3 runs to 15 residues. Trimming stripped 3 bases from V and 4 bases from J, with 16 bases between. CDR1 and CDR2 from the germline V gene are MNHEY and SMNVEV (reference sequence).

This clonotype occurred a few times. The chain has TRBV12-3 or TRBV12-4 and TRBJ1-2; perhaps TRBD1 as D (5 bases). V lost 2 bases to trimming and J lost 8 bases, with 12 bases between them. This CDR3 comprises 13 residues. CDR3 in amino acids: CASSLRGGWGYTF. CDR3 sequence (DNA): TGTGCCAGCAGTTTACGGGGGGGGTGGGGCTACACCTTC.

This clonotype has a handful of counts. The chain employs TRBV28 and TRBJ2-1; perhaps TRBD1 as D (7 bases). Germline values: CDR1 MDHEN, CDR2 SYDVKM. The CDR3 length is 15 residues. Trimming took off 6 bases at V and 0 bases at J, with 12 bases between the two ends. The CDR3 protein is CASSRGDNSYNEQFF. The CDR3 DNA follows: TGTGCCAGCAGCAGGGGGGACAACTCCTACAATGAGCAGTTCTTC.

This clonotype was found a few times. The gene calls are TRBV12-3 or TRBV12-4 and TRBJ1-2, with TRBD1 as a possible D gene (6 bases). The CDR3 is 18 residues long. Trimming left V 3 bases short and J 5 bases short, with 25 bases between. The CDR3 region is CASSFSFEGHTRHYGYTF. CDR3 DNA sequence: TGTGCCAGCAGTTTTTCATTTGAGGGACATACGCGGCATTATGGCTACACCTTC.

This clonotype was seen a handful of times. CDR3 in amino acids: CASSRSSGRNTGELFF. The CDR3 DNA is TGTGCCAGCAGCCGATCTAGCGGACGGAACACCGGGGAGCTGTTTTTT. This rearrangement joins TRBV7-9 to TRBJ2-2; the match to TRBD2 covers 7 bases. The germline gives CDR1 SEHNR, CDR2 FQNEAQ (reference sequence). Losses at the gene ends were 5 bases for V and 1 base for J; bases not matched to a gene: 7. The CDR3 is 16 residues long.

The chain carries TRBV20-1 and TRBJ2-7; 8 bases map to TRBD2. The CDR3 contains 17 residues. The germline V gene has CDR1 DFQATT and CDR2 SNEGSKA (reference sequence). V dropped 3 bases and J dropped 3; count of bases not matched to a gene: 16. The CDR3 sequence is CSASAGLVPLQVYEQYF. The CDR3 DNA is TGCAGTGCTAGCGCGGGACTAGTTCCCCTCCAGGTCTACGAGCAGTACTTC.

This clonotype was picked up many times. This chain joins TRBV7-2 and TRBJ2-7; 9 positions match TRBD2. V gave up 1 base and J gave up 4 bases; unmatched junction bases: 8. The CDR3 spans 16 residues. The germline V gene has CDR1 SGHTA and CDR2 FQGNSA. In DNA, the CDR3 is TGTGCCAGCAGCTTAGTCGCGGGGGGGATCGGGTACGAGCAGTACTTC. Residues: CASSLVAGGIGYEQYF.

The genes are TRBV7-2 and TRBJ1-1; 8 nucleotides align to TRBD1. From germline, CDR1 is SGHTA and CDR2 FQGNSA. After removal of 0 bases from V and 5 bases from J, the junction contained 8 bases not matched to a gene. The CDR3 consists of 16 residues. The CDR3 bases are TGTGCCAGCAGCTTAGCCCTGGACAGGGTAGGGACTGAAGCTTTCTTT. Translated, it gives CASSLALDRVGTEAFF.

This clonotype was found a few times. The chain recombines TRBV12-3 or TRBV12-4 with TRBJ1-2; TRBD1 matches at 10 bases. This CDR3 is built from 16 residues. V lost 7 bases, J lost 4 bases, and 12 bases stayed unmatched. The CDR3 bases are TGTGCCAGCACCCGCCTGGGACAGGGGATAAGCTATGGCTACACCTTC. Protein: CASTRLGQGISYGYTF.

This clonotype came up a few times. This chain connects TRBV18 to TRBJ2-5; D ambiguous. Trimming pared 0 bases from V and 2 bases from J, leaving 7 bases between. The CDR3 has 14 residues. CDR1 is KGHSH, CDR2 LQKENI, per germline. CDR3 sequence (DNA): TGTGCCAGCTCACCACCTCAGAGTCAAGAGACCCAGTACTTC. It is translated as CASSPPQSQETQYF.

This clonotype was observed once. The CDR3 DNA is TGTGCCAGCTCAGTCCAAGGCCCTACCTACAATGAGCAGTTCTTC. As protein: CASSVQGPTYNEQFF. The chain is built from TRBV18 and TRBJ2-1; D unresolved. This CDR3 is 15 amino acids long. V dropped 5 bases and J dropped 2 bases, with 13 bases sitting between them. The germline CDR1 and CDR2 sequences are KGHSH and LQKENI. The whole variable domain, filled in from reference TRBV18 and TRBJ2-1, reads NAGVMQNPRHLVRRRGQEARLRCSPMKGHSHVYWYRQLPEEGLKFMVYLQKENIIDESGMPKERFSAEFPKEGPSILRIQQVVRGDSAAYFCASSVQGPTYNEQFFGPGTRLTVL.

The chain is built from TRBV11-2 and TRBJ2-3, with 7 bases matching TRBD1. Losses at the gene ends were 3 bases for V and 3 bases for J; bases not matched to a gene: 6. In germline, CDR1 is SGHAT, CDR2 FQNNGV. The CDR3 length is 15 residues. Here the CDR3 DNA reads TGTGCCAGCAGCTTGAGGGGGCAGGTAACAGATACGCAGTATTTT. As protein: CASSLRGQVTDTQYF.

The rearrangement joins TRBV4-2 to TRBJ2-7; D may be TRBD1 (6 bases). This CDR3 is built from 14 residues. The V end lost 1 base, the J end lost 7 bases, and 14 bases lay between the germline ends. Per the germline V gene, CDR1 is LGHNA and CDR2 is YNFKEQ. The CDR3 coding sequence is TGTGCCAGCAGCCAAGTTAGGGGGTCGGAGGAGCAGTACTTC. It translates to CASSQVRGSEEQYF.

DNA of the CDR3: TGTGCCAGCAGCTTATCGGGTGGCCCGGGACCCCAAGAGACCCAGTACTTC. This gives the protein CASSLSGGPGPQETQYF. This chain uses TRBV7-9 with TRBJ2-5; D may match TRBD1 or TRBD2 (5 bases each). Germline lookup yields CDR1 SEHNR and CDR2 FQNEAQ (reference sequence). V lost 2 bases, J lost 1 base, and 17 bases lay in between. The CDR3 contains 17 residues.

This clonotype was counted a few times. The chain couples TRBV24-1 to TRBJ2-5; possibly TRBD1 for D (5 bases). Germline CDR1 KGHDR, CDR2 SFDVKD. CDR3 length: 12 amino acids. The V and J ends lost 0 bases and 8 bases respectively, with 6 bases between them. Here the CDR3 reads CATSDLRGTQYF. CDR3 nucleotide sequence: TGTGCCACCAGTGATTTGAGGGGTACCCAGTACTTC.

In this sample, this clonotype turned up many times. V and J are TRBV5-1 and TRBJ1-6; 10 positions match TRBD1. CDR1 SGHRS and CDR2 YFSETQ come from the germline V gene. V lost 4 bases, J lost 16 bases, and 8 bases stayed unmatched. The CDR3 has 13 residues. The CDR3 DNA reads as TGCGCCAGCAGCCCTTCGACAGGGGGCCTACTCCACTTT. Its protein product is CASSPSTGGLLHF.

The genes are TRBV19 and TRBJ1-5; D gene unclear. Germline V gives CDR1 LNHDA, CDR2 SQIVND (reference sequence). V gave up 7 bases and J gave up 0 bases, with 13 bases separating them. The CDR3 length is 15 residues. The CDR3 DNA reads TGTGCCAGTAACGCCCGGCCTAATAGCAATCAGCCCCAGCATTTT. It is translated as CASNARPNSNQPQHF.